This T cell receptor (beta chain) was identified in a study of shared clonotypes between healthy human individuals. Study-wide results and caveats: Apart from blood, nothing was sampled; tissue repertoires likely differ. Represented diversity, genetic and exposure-history alike, was limited by few donors.

CD45RO-negative, CCR7-selected cells formed the naive CD8 fraction, which excluded terminally differentiated effector memory CD45RA+ cells. All of the donors resided in Nashville, Tennessee, and each was a Caucasian adult. With respect to this clone: Its antigen remains unidentified.

Every subset had its genomic DNA shared out evenly among several immunoSEQ plates. Assay used: immunoSEQ multiplex PCR; TCRdb lists only in-frame clones, some missing. The sample lists millions of clones, approximately 94% occurring once. CDR1 SNHLY and CDR2 FYNNEI come from the germline V gene. Trimming pared 6 bases from V and 0 bases from J, leaving 11 bases between. The CDR3 extends over 15 amino acids. This clonotype originated in a man aged 18 to 30 in good health. Sample: naive CD8+ T cells sorted from blood. This chain links TRBV2 with TRBJ2-2; D possibly corresponds to TRBD1 (5 bases). The CDR3 DNA reads as TGTGCCAGCAGGGGGCCGCCATCGAACACCGGGGAGCTGTTTTTT. Its translation: CASRGPPSNTGELFF. Supplemented by reference TRBV2 and TRBJ2-2, the full variable domain reads EPEVTQTPSHQVTQMGQEVILRCVPISNHLYFYWYRQILGQKVEFLVSFYNNEISEKSEIFDDQFSVERPDGSNFTLKIRSTKLEDSAMYFCASRGPPSNTGELFFGEGSRLTVL.